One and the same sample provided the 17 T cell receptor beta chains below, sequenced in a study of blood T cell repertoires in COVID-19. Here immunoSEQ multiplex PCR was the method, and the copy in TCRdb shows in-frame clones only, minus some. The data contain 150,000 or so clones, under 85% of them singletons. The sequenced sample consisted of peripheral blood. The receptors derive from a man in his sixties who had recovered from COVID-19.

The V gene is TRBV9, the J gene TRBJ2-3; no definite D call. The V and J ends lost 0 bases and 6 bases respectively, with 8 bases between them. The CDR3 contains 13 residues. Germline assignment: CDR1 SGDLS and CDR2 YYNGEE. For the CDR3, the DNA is TGTGCCAGCAGCGTAGGATTTGCGGATACGCAGTATTTT. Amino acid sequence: CASSVGFADTQYF.

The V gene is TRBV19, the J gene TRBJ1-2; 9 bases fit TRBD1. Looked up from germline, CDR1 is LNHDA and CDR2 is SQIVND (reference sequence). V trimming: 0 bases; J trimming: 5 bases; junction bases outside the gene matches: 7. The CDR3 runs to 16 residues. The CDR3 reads CASSIDSQTGGYGYTF. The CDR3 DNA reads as TGTGCCAGTAGTATAGATTCCCAGACAGGGGGATATGGCTACACCTTC.

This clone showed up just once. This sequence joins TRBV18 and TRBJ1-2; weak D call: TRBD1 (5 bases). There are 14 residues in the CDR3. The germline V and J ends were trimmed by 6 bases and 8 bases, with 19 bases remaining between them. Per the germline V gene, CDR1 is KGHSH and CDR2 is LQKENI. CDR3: CASSLGTGSGGYTF. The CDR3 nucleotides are TGTGCCAGCTCCCTGGGTACAGGTTCCGGGGGCTACACCTTC.

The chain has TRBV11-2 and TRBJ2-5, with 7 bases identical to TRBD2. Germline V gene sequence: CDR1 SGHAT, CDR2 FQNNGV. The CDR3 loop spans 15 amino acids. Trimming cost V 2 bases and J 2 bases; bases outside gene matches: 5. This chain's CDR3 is CASSLPPSGQETQYF. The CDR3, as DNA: TGTGCCAGCAGCTTACCCCCTAGCGGACAAGAGACCCAGTACTTC.

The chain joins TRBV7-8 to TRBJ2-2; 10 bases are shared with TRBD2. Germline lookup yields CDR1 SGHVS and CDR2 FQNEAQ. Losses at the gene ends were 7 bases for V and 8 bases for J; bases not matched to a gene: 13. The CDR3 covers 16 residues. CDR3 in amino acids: CASTLGGTSAGGELFF. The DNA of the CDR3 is TGTGCCAGCACCCTTGGGGGGACTAGCGCCGGAGGGGAGCTGTTTTTT.

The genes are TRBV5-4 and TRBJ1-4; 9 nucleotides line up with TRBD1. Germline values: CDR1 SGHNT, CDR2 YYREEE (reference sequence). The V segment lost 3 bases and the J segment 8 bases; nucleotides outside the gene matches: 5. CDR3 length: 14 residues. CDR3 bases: TGTGCCAGCAGCTATGACAGGGGGAGGGAAAAACTGTTTTTT. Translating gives CASSYDRGREKLFF.

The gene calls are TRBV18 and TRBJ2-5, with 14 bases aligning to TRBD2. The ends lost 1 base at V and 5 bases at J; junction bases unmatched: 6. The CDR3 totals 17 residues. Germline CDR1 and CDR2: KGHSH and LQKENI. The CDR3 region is CASSPQGLAGGWETQYF. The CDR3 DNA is TGTGCCAGCTCACCACAAGGACTAGCGGGGGGCTGGGAGACCCAGTACTTC.

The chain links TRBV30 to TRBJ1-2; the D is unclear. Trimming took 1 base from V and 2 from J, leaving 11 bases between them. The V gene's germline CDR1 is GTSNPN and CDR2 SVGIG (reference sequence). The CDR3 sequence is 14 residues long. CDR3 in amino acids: CAWSAMTENYGYTF. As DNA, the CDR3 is TGTGCCTGGAGTGCCATGACGGAGAACTATGGCTACACCTTC. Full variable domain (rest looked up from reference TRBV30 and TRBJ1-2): SQTIHQWPATLVQPVGSPLSLECTVEGTSNPNLYWYRQAAGRGLQLLFYSVGIGQISSEVPQNLSASRPQDRQFILSSKKLLLSDSGFYLCAWSAMTENYGYTFGSGTRLTVV.

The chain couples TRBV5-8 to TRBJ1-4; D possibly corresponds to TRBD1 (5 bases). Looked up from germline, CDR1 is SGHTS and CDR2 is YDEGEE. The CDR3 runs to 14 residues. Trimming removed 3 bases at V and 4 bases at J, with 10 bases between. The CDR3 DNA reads TGTGCCAGCAGCTACAGGATAAGTAATGAAAAACTGTTTTTT. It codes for CASSYRISNEKLFF.

The CDR3 DNA sequence: TGTGCCAGCAGTTTACCGACAGGGCTTGAAGCTTTCTTT. This sequence encodes CASSLPTGLEAFF. The chain links TRBV12-3 or TRBV12-4 to TRBJ1-1; 7 nucleotides agree with TRBD1. Germline trimming cut 2 bases from V and 7 bases from J; bases unmatched to any gene: 4. This CDR3 spans 13 amino acids.

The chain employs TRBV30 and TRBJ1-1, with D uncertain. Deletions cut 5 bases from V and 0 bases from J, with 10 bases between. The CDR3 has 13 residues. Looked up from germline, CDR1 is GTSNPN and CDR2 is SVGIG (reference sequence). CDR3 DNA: TGTGCCTGGCTGAGAGCACTGAACACTGAAGCTTTCTTT. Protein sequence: CAWLRALNTEAFF.

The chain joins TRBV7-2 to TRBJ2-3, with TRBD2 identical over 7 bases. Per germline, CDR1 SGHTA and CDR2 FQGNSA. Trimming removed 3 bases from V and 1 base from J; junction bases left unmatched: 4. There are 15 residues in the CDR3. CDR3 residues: CASSLGGGGTDTQYF. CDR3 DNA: TGTGCCAGCAGCTTGGGCGGGGGAGGCACAGATACGCAGTATTTT.

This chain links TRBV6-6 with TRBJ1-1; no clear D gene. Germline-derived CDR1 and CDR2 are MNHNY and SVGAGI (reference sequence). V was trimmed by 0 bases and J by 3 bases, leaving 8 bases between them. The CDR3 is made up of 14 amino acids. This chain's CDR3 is CASSYSTRYTEAFF. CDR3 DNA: TGTGCCAGCAGTTACTCGACCAGGTACACTGAAGCTTTCTTT.

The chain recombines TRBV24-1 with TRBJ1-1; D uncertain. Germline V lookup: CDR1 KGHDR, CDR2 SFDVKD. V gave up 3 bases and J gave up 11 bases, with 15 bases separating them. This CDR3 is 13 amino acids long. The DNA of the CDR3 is TGTGCCACCAGTGATGACACCTTTATTGGGGCTTTCTTT. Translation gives CATSDDTFIGAFF.

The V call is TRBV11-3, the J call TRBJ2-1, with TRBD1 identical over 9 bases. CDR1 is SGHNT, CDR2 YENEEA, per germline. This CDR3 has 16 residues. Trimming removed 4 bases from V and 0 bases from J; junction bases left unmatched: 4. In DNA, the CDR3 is TGTGCCAGCAGCTCGGGACAGGGAAACTCCTACAATGAGCAGTTCTTC. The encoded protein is CASSSGQGNSYNEQFF.

CDR3 sequence (DNA): TGTGCCAGTAGTATCTCCTCAACAGGGGGCTACACCTTC. Translation: CASSISSTGGYTF. V gene TRBV19 combines with J gene TRBJ1-2; D is possibly TRBD1 (6 bases). The V gene lost 3 bases and the J gene lost 8 bases, with 13 bases spanning the gap. CDR1 and CDR2 (germline): LNHDA, SQIVND (reference sequence). The CDR3 is 13 residues long.

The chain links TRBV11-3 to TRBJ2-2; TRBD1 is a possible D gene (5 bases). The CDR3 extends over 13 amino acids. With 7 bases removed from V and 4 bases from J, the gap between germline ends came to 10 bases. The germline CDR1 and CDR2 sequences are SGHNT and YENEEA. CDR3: CASTWGSTGELFF. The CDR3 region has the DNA TGTGCCAGCACTTGGGGCTCCACCGGGGAGCTGTTTTTT.